The clone carrying this T cell receptor beta chain was seen repeatedly, ten times or more. The antigen remains unidentified. Compared with germline, one end of the junction differs, possibly owing to a read error. Unsorted libraries were prepared from 2 million PBMCs that had been stored at -80 C. CDR1 and CDR2 (germline): KGHSH, LQKENI. The length of the CDR3 is 17 residues. As for the cDNA, it was generated by 5'RACE with 10-nucleotide random UMIs. TCRdb re-called the 5' RACE reads with MiXCR, one entry per CDR3 protein. This table holds 50,000 or so distinct CDR3 sequences, roughly 25% found once. The entry originates in a study of neurological immune-mediated disorders. Study-wide results and caveats: Multiple sclerosis, the disease with the least TCR clonal expansion, fell below healthy controls, whereas HTLV-1-associated myelopathy showed the most. The absence of shared CDR3 amino acid sequences among expanded clones across subjects suggests private repertoires in all groups.

Material for sequencing was PBMCs. This chain joins TRBV18 and TRBJ2-2, with 10 positions matching TRBD1. The clonotype originates from a woman between 65 and 79 years old in good health. The CDR3 sequence is CASSPPGTGDLNGELFF. CDR3 in DNA: TGTGCCAGCTCCCCACCAGGGACAGGGGACCTCAACGGGGAGCTGTTTTTT.